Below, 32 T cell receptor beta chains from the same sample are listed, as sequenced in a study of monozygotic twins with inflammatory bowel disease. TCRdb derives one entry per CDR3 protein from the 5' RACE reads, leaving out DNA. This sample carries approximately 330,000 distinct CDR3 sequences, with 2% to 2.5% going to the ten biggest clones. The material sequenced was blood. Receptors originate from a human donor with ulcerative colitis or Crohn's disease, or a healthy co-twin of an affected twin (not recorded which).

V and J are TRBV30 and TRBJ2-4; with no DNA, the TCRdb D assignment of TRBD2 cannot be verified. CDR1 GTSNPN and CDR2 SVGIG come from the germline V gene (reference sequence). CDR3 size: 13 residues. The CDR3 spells CAWSVFEGLIQYF. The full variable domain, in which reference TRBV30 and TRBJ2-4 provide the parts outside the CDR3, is SQTIHQWPATLVQPVGSPLSLECTVEGTSNPNLYWYRQAAGRGLQLLFYSVGIGQISSEVPQNLSASRPQDRQFILSSKKLLLSDSGFYLCAWSVFEGLIQYFGAGTRLSVL.

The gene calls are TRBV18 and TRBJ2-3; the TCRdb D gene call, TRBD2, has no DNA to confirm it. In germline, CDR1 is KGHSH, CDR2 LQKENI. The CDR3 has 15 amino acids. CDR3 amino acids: CASSPEALRTDTQYF.

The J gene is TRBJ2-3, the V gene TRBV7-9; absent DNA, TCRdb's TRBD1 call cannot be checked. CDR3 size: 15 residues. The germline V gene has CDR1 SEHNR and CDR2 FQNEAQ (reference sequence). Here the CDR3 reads CASSFSGPSTDTQYF.

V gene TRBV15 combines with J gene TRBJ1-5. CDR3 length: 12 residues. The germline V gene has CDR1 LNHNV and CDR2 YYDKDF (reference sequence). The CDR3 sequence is CATSRTNQPQHF.

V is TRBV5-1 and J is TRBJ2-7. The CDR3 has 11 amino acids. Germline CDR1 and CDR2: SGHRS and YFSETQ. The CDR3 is CASSPLREQYF.

This CDR3 reads CASRRGLSTDTQYF. The chain carries TRBV5-1 and TRBJ2-3; TCRdb proposes TRBD1, but this gene call is untestable without DNA. Germline assignment: CDR1 SGHRS and CDR2 YFSETQ. This CDR3 has 14 residues.

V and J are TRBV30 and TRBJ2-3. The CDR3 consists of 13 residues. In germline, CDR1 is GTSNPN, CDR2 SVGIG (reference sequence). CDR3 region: CAWRTSSTDTQYF.

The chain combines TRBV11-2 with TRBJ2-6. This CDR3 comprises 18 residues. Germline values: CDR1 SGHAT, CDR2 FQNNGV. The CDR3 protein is CASSSRPKLSSGANVLTF.

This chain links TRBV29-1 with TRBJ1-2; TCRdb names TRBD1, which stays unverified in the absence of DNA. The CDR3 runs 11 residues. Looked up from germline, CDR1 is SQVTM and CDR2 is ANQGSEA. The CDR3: CSVGTEYGYTF.

The CDR3 protein is CSARTGTSTDTQYF. This chain links TRBV20-1 with TRBJ2-3; TCRdb's D call of TRBD1 is untestable without DNA. The CDR3 length is 14 residues. Germline CDR1 DFQATT, CDR2 SNEGSKA (reference sequence).

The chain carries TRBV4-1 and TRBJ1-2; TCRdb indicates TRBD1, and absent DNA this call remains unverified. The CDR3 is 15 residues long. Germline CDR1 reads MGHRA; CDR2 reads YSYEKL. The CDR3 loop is CASSQDPTVWEGYTF.

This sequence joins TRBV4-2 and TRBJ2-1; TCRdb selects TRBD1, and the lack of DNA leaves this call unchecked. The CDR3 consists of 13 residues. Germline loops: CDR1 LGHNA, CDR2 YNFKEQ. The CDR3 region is CASSQEGTGEQFF.

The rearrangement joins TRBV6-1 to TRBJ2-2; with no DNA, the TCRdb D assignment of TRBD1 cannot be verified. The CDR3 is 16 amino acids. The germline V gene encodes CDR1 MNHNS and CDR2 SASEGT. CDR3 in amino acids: CASRQQGTLNTGELFF.

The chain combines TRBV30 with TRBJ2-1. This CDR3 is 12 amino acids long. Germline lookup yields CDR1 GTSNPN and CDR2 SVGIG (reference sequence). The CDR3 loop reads CAWSAPYNEQFF.

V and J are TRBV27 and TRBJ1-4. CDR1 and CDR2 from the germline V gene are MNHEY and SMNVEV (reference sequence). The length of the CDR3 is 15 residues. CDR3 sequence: CASSLARGSGEKLFF.

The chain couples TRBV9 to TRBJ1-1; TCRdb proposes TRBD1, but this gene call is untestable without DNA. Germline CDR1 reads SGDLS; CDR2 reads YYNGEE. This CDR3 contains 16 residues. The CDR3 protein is CASSEGMTGKNTEAFF.

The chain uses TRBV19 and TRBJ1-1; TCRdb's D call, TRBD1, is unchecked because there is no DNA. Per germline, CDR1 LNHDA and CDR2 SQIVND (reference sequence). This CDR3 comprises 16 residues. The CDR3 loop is CASKVRTGGSETEAFF.

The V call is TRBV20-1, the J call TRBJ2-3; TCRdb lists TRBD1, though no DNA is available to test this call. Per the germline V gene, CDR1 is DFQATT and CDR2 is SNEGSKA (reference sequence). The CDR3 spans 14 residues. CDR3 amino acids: CSARLGRGVDTQYF.

CDR3 region: CASSLFQGQGISPLHF. V usage is TRBV27 and J usage is TRBJ1-6; the TCRdb call, TRBD1, lacks DNA for checking. Germline CDR1 reads MNHEY; CDR2 reads SMNVEV (reference sequence). The CDR3 contains 16 residues.

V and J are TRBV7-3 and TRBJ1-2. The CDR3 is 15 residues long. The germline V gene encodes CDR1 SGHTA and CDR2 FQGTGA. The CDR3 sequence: CASSPKGSDNYGYTF. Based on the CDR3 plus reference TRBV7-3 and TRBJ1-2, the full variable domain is GAGVSQTPSNKVTEKGKYVELRCDPISGHTALYWYRQSLGQGPEFLIYFQGTGAADDSGLPNDRFFAVRPEGSVSTLKIQRTERGDSAVYLCASSPKGSDNYGYTFGSGTRLTVV.

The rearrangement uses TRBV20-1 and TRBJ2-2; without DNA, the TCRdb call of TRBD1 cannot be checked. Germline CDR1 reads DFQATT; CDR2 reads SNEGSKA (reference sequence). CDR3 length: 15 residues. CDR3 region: CSARSSGGGTGELFF.

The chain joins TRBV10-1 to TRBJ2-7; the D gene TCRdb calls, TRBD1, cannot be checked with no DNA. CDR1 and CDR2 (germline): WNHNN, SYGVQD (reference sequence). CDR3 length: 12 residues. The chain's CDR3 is CASETVSYEQYF.

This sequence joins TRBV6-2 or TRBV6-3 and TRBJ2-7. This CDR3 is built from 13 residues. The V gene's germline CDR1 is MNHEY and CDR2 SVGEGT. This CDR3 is CASSYSMGYEQYF.

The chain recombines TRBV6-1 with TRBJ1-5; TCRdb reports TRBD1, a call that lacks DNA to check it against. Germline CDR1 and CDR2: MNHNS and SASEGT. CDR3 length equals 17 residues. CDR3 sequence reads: CASRETQQGYSNQPQHF.

The chain's CDR3 is CASSPEGRGDTQYF. The chain links TRBV7-9 to TRBJ2-3; with no DNA, the TCRdb D assignment of TRBD2 cannot be verified. CDR1 and CDR2 from the germline V gene are SEHNR and FQNEAQ (reference sequence). CDR3 length: 14 residues.

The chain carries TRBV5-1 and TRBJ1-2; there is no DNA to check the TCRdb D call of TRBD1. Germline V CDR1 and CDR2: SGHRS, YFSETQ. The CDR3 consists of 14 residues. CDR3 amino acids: CASSLNRGDDGYTF.

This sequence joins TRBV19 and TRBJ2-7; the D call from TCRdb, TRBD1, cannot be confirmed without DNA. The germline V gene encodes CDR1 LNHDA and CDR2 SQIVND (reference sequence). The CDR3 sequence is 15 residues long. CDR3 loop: CASRAAGQGAYEQYF.

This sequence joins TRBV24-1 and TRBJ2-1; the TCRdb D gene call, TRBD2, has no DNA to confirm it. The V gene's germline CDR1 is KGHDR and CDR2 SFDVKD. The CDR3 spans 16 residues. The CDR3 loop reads CATSTGTSEVVKGQFF.

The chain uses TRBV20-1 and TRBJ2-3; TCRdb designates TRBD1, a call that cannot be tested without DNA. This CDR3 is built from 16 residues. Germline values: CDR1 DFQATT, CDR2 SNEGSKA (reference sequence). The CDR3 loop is CSARDSGGRDEDTQYF.

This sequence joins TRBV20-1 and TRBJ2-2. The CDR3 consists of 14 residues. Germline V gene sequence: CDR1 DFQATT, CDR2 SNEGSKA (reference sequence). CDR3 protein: CSALTPVNTGELFF.

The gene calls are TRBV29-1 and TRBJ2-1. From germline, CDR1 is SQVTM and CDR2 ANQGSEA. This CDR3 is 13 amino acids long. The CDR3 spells CSVDGDSSNEQFF.

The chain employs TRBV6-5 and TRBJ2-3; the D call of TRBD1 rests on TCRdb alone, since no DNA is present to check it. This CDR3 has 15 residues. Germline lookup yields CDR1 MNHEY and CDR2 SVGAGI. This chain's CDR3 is CASSYSYDRDDTQYF.